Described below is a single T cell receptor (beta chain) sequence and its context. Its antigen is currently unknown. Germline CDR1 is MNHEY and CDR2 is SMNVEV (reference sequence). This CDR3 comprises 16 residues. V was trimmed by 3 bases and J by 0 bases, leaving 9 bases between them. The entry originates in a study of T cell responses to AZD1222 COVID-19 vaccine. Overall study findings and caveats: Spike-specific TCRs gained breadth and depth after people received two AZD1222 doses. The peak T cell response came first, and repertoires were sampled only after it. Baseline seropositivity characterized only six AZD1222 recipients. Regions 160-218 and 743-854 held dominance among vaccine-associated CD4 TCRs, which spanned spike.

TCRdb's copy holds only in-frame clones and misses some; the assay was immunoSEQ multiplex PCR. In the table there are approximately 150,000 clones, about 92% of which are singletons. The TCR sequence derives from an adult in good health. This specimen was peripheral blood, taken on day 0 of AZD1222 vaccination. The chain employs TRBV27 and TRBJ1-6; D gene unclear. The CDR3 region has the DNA TGTGCCAGCAGTTTTTTGACAAGCTCCTATAATTCACCCCTCCACTTT. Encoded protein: CASSFLTSSYNSPLHF.